One sample yielded the 10 T cell receptor beta chains listed below, sequenced in a study of blood T cell repertoires in COVID-19. The method was immunoSEQ multiplex PCR; TCRdb's version includes in-frame clones alone and lacks a portion of them. The table lists 250,000 to 400,000 clones, approximately 87% of them singletons. The sample was PBMCs or T cells enriched from blood (not recorded which). Source of these receptors: a woman aged 25 to 39 who had recovered from COVID-19.

This chain connects TRBV10-3 to TRBJ2-1, with 10 bases aligning to TRBD2. The V gene's germline CDR1 is ENHRY and CDR2 SYGVKD. Trimming at V came to 0 bases and at J to 4 bases, leaving 3 bases not matched to a gene. This CDR3 contains 16 residues. This CDR3 reads CAISESQRGGYNEQFF. The CDR3 region has the DNA TGTGCCATCAGTGAGTCCCAGCGGGGGGGGTACAATGAGCAGTTCTTC.

The CDR3 protein is CASSLLSNYGYTF. Here the CDR3 DNA reads TGTGCCAGCAGCTTACTAAGCAACTATGGCTACACCTTC. The V and J genes are TRBV7-9 and TRBJ1-2; D unclear. The CDR3 has 13 amino acids. The germline V gene encodes CDR1 SEHNR and CDR2 FQNEAQ (reference sequence). V dropped 2 bases and J dropped 2 bases, with 6 bases sitting between them.

This chain links TRBV6-2 or TRBV6-3 with TRBJ1-2; 7 bases are a match to TRBD1. V shed 1 base and J 4 bases; nucleotides not matched to a gene: 3. CDR3 length equals 14 residues. Germline loops: CDR1 MNHEY, CDR2 SVGEGT. The CDR3 coding sequence is TGTGCCAGCAGTTACTGGGACAGAACCTATGGCTACACCTTC. Protein product: CASSYWDRTYGYTF.

This clone came up once. The J gene is TRBJ2-3, the V gene TRBV4-2; D is possibly TRBD2 (7 bases). The V and J ends lost 2 bases and 4 bases respectively, with 13 bases between them. The length of the CDR3 is 15 residues. Germline CDR1 and CDR2: LGHNA and YNFKEQ. CDR3 sequence: CASSQSGGSADTQYF. The CDR3 region has the DNA TGTGCCAGCAGCCAATCGGGGGGCTCGGCAGATACGCAGTATTTT.

The rearrangement links TRBV7-8 to TRBJ1-4; a possible D gene is TRBD1 (5 bases). The CDR3 is made up of 16 amino acids. Trimming cost V 5 bases and J 4 bases, with 17 bases left between them. Per germline, CDR1 SGHVS and CDR2 FQNEAQ. The DNA of the CDR3 is TGTGCCAGCAGCCCGGGTAGGAAGGGGTATAATGAAAAACTGTTTTTT. Its protein product is CASSPGRKGYNEKLFF.

This chain links TRBV10-1 with TRBJ1-1, with D hard to call. CDR3 length equals 13 residues. CDR1 is WNHNN, CDR2 SYGVQD, per germline (reference sequence). V lost 0 bases, J lost 5 bases, and 7 bases lay in between. This chain's CDR3 is CASSESGSTEAFF. Here the CDR3 DNA reads TGCGCCAGCAGTGAGTCGGGGAGTACTGAAGCTTTCTTT.

The rearrangement links TRBV5-1 to TRBJ1-2; 8 bases are shared with TRBD1. The V gene end was trimmed by 0 bases and the J gene end by 3 bases; junction bases not matched to a gene: 4. Germline V gene data show CDR1 as SGHRS and CDR2 as YFSETQ. The CDR3 has 15 amino acids. The CDR3 spells CASSLVGQGDYGYTF. For the CDR3, the DNA is TGCGCCAGCAGCTTGGTAGGACAGGGCGACTATGGCTACACCTTC.

The V call is TRBV21-1, the J call TRBJ2-5; the D call TRBD2 from the table was never checked on the DNA. TRBV21-1 is assigned pseudogene status. The CDR3 runs to 17 residues. DNA of the CDR3: TGTGCCAGCAGCAGTCAAGTTGAGGTATGGCCCTGTGAGACCCAGTACTTC. Its protein product is CASSSQVEVWPCETQYF.

A few counts support this clone. V usage is TRBV15 and J usage is TRBJ1-3; D is undetermined. Germline V gene sequence: CDR1 LNHNV, CDR2 YYDKDF (reference sequence). V lost 7 bases and J 0 bases, leaving 16 bases between the germline ends. The CDR3 consists of 16 residues. CDR3 coding DNA: TGTGCCACCACCAACGGTCCAACTTACTCTGGAAACACCATATATTTT. Translation gives CATTNGPTYSGNTIYF.

The chain couples TRBV3-1 (or the pseudogene TRBV3-2) to TRBJ2-3; D may be TRBD2 (5 bases). CDR1 is LGHDT, CDR2 YNNKEL, per germline (reference sequence). Trimming pared 3 bases from V and 5 bases from J, leaving 18 bases between. CDR3 length equals 16 residues. CDR3 nucleotide sequence: TGTGCCAGCAGCCACCCGGCGGGTCCGCCCGGAGATACGCAGTATTTT. Its translation is CASSHPAGPPGDTQYF.